The entry below gives a single T cell receptor (beta chain) sequence along with its context. What it binds is unknown. CDR3 length: 14 amino acids. Unmatched junction bases numbered 6, after V lost 7 bases and J lost 4 bases. Looked up from germline, CDR1 is MNHNS and CDR2 is SASEGT. PCR used 60 Vbeta primers and 13 Jbeta primers. Generated by immunoSEQ multiplex PCR, the TCRdb table keeps only in-frame clones and is missing some. In the table there are 100,000 to 150,000 clones, around 81% of which are singletons. The sample originates from a study of cytomegalovirus exposure and HLA in healthy donors. Study observations and caveats: Cytomegalovirus association was listed for 150 to 200 TCR beta chains.

The specimen was PBMCs. V gene TRBV6-1 combines with J gene TRBJ1-5, with 8 bases fitting TRBD1. This TCR was sampled from a man younger than 30 in good health and CMV-seronegative. CDR3 in amino acids: CASKGTGLNQPQHF. The CDR3, as DNA: TGTGCCAGCAAGGGGACAGGACTTAATCAGCCCCAGCATTTT.